This TCR beta chain was obtained from a study of blood T cell repertoires in COVID-19. The protocol was immunoSEQ multiplex PCR, while the TCRdb copy is restricted to in-frame clones and leaves out a portion. The sample carries 56,000 or so clones, more than 85% recorded once. Germline CDR1 and CDR2: SGDLS and YYNGEE. V was clipped by 2 bases and J by 1 base, with 10 bases between them. The CDR3 contains 15 residues. The TCR was taken from a man aged 45-65 years with active COVID-19. V gene TRBV9 combines with J gene TRBJ2-1; D possibly corresponds to TRBD1 (6 bases). Sample: peripheral blood. The CDR3: CASSVGALSYNEQFF. In nucleotides, the CDR3 is TGTGCCAGCAGCGTGGGGGCATTATCCTACAATGAGCAGTTCTTC.